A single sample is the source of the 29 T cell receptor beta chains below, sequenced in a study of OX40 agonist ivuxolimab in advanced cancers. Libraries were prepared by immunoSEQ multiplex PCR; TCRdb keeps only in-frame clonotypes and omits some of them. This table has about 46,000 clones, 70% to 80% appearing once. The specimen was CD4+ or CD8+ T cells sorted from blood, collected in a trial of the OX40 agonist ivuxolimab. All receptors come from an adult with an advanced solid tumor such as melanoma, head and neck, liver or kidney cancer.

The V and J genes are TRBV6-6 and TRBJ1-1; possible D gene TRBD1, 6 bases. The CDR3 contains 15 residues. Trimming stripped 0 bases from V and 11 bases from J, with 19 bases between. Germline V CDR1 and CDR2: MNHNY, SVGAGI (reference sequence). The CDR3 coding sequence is TGTGCCAGCAGTTACTCGAGCTTGCTGGGGGGGGCCGCTTTCTTT. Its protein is CASSYSSLLGGAAFF.

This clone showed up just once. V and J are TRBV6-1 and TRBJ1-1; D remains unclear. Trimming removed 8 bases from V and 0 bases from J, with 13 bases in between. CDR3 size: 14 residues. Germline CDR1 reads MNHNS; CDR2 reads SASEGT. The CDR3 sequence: CASGISLMNTEAFF. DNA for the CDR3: TGTGCCAGCGGAATTTCCTTAATGAACACTGAAGCTTTCTTT.

The CDR3 loop reads CASSANMDSKHTQYF. The DNA for the CDR3 is TGTGCCAGCAGTGCAAACATGGACAGCAAGCATACGCAGTATTTT. The chain recombines TRBV6-4 with TRBJ2-3, with D possibly TRBD1 on 6 matching bases. The CDR3 spans 15 residues. Germline CDR1 is MRHNA and CDR2 is SNTAGT. The ends were cut back, 4 bases at V and 7 bases at J, with 18 bases in the middle.

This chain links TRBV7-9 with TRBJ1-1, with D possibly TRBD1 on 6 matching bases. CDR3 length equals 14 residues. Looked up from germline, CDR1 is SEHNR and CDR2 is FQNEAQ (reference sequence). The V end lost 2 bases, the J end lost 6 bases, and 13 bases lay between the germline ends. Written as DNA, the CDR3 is TGTGCCAGCAGCTTAAACAGGGAGAGGGCTGAAGCTTTCTTT. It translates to CASSLNRERAEAFF.

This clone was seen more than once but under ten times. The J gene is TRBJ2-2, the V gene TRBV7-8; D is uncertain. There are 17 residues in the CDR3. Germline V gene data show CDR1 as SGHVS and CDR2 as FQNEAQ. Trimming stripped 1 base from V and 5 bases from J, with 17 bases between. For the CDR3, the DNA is TGTGCCAGCAGCTTAGTTTCTTCGGCTGCGGAGACCGGGGAGCTGTTTTTT. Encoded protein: CASSLVSSAAETGELFF.

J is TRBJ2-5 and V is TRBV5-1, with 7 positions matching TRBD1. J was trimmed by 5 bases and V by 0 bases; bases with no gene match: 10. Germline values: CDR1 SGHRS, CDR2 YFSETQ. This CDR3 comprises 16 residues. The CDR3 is CASSLAGTVLRETQYF. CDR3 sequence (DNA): TGCGCCAGCAGCTTGGCAGGGACAGTTCTGAGGGAGACCCAGTACTTC.

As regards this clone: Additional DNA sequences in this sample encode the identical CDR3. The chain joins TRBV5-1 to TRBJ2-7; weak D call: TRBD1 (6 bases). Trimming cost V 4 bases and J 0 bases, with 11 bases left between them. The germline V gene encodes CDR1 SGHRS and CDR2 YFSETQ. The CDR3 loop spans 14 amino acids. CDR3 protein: CASSHRDNSYEQYF. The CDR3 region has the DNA TGCGCCAGCAGCCATAGGGACAACTCCTACGAGCAGTACTTC.

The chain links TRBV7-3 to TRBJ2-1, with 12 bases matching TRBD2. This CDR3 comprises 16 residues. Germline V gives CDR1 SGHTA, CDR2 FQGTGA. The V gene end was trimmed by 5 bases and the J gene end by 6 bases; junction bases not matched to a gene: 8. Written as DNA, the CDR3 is TGTGCCAGCAGCCCACAGGCTAGCGGGAGGGTCAATGAGCAGTTCTTC. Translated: CASSPQASGRVNEQFF.

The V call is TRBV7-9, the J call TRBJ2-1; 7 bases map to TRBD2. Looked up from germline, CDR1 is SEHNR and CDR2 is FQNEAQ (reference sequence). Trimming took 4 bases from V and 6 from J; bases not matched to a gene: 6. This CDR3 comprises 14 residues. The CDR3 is CASSSGLLGNEQFF. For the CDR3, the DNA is TGTGCCAGCAGCTCGGGACTACTGGGCAATGAGCAGTTCTTC.

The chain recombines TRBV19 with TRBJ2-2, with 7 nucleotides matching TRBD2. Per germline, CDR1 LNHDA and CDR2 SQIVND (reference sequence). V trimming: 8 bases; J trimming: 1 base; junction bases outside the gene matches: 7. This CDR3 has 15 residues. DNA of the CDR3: TGTGCCAGTTGGAGTAGCGGGCTGAACACCGGGGAGCTGTTTTTT. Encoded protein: CASWSSGLNTGELFF.

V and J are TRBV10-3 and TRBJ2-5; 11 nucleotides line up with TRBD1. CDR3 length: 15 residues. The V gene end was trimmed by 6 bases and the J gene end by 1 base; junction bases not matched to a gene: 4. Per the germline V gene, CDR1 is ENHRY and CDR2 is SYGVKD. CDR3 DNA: TGTGCCATCAGCCGGGGACAGGGGGGCCAAGAGACCCAGTACTTC. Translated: CAISRGQGGQETQYF.

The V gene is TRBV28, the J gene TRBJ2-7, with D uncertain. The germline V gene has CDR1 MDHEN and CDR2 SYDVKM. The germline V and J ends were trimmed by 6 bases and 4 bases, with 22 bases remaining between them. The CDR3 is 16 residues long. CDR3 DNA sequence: TGTGCCAGCAGCCCCGGTGGAGCGCCGAGCCTTTACGAGCAGTACTTC. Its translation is CASSPGGAPSLYEQYF.

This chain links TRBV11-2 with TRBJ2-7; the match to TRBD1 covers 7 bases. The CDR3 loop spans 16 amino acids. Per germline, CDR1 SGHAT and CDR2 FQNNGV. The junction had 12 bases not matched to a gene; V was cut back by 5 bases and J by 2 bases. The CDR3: CASSPIKRTGTYEQYF. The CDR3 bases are TGTGCCAGCAGCCCCATAAAAAGGACAGGCACCTACGAGCAGTACTTC.

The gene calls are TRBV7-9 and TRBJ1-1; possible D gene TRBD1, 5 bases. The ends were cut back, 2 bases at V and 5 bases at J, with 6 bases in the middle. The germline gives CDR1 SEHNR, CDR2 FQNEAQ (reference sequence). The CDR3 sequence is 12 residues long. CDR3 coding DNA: TGTGCCAGCAGCTTATGGGGGACTGAAGCTTTCTTT. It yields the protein CASSLWGTEAFF.

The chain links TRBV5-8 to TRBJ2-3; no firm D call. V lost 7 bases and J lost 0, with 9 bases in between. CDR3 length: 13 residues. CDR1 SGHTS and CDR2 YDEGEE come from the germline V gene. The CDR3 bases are TGTGCCAGCGGGCCCTATAGCACAGATACGCAGTATTTT. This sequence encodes CASGPYSTDTQYF.

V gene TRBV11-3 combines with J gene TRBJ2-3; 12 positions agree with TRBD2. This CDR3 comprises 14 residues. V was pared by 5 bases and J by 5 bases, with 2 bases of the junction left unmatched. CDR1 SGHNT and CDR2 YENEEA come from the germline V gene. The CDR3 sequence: CASSRGLAGDTQYF. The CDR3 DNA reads TGTGCCAGCAGCCGGGGACTAGCGGGAGATACGCAGTATTTT.

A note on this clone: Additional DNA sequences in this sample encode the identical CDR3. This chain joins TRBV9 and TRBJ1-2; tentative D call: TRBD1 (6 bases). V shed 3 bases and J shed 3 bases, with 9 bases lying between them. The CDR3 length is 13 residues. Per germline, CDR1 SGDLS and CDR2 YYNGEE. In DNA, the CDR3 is TGTGCCAGCAGCGCAGGGGTGGACTATGGCTACACCTTC. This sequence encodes CASSAGVDYGYTF.

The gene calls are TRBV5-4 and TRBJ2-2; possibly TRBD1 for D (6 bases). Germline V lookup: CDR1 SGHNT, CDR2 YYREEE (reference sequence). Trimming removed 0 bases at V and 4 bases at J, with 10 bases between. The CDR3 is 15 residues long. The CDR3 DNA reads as TGTGCCAGCAGCTTGGCCCAGGGGTTCACCGGGGAGCTGTTTTTT. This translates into CASSLAQGFTGELFF.

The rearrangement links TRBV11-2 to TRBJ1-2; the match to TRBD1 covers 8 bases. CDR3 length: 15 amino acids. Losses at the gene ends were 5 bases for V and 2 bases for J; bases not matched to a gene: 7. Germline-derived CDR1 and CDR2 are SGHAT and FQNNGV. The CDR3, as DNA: TGTGCCAGCAGCCCCCCCAGGACAGGGAACTATGGCTACACCTTC. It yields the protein CASSPPRTGNYGYTF.

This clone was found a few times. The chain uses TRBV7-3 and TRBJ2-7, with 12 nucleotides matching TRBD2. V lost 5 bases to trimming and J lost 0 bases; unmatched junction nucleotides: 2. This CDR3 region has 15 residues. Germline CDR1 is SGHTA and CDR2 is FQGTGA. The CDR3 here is CASSRTSGDSYEQYF. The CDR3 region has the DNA TGTGCCAGCAGCCGGACTAGCGGGGACTCCTACGAGCAGTACTTC.

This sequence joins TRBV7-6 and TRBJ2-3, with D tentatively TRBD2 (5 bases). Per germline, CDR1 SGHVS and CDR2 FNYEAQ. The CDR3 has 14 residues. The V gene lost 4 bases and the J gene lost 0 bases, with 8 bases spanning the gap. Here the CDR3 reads CASSSGVSTDTQYF. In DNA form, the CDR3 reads TGTGCCAGCAGCTCCGGGGTCAGCACAGATACGCAGTATTTT.

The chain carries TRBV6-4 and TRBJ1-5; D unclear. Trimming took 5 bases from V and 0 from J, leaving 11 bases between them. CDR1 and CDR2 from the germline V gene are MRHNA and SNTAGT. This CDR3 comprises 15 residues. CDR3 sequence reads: CASSWVLYSNQPQHF. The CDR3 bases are TGTGCCAGCAGTTGGGTTCTTTATAGCAATCAGCCCCAGCATTTT.

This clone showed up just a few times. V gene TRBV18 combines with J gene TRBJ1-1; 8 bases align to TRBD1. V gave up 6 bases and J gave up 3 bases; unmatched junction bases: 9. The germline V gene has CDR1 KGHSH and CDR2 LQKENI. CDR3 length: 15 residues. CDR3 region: CASSPFRGLDTEAFF. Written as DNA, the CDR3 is TGTGCCAGCTCGCCCTTCAGGGGGCTCGACACTGAAGCTTTCTTT.

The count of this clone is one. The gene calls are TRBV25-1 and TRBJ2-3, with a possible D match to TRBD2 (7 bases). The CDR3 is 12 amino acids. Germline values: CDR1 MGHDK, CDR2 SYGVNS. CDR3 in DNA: TGTGAGGGGGGGGTCAGGACAGATACGCAGTATTTT. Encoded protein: CEGGVRTDTQYF.

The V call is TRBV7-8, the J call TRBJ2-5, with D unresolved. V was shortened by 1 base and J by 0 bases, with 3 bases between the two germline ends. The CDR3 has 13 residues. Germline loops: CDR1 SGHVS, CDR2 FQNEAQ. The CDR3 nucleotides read TGTGCCAGCAGCTTAGGTTACCAAGAGACCCAGTACTTC. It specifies CASSLGYQETQYF.

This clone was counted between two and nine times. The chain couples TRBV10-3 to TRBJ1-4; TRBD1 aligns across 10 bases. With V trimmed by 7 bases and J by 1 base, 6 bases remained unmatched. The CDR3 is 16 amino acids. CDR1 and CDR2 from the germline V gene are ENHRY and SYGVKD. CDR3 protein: CAIKSGTGETNEKLFF. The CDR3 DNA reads TGTGCCATCAAATCCGGGACAGGGGAAACTAATGAAAAACTGTTTTTT.

CDR3 in amino acids: CASSQGTMSEQFF. The CDR3 bases are TGTGCCAGCAGCCAAGGGACTATGAGTGAGCAGTTCTTC. This sequence joins TRBV16 and TRBJ2-1, with TRBD2 matching over 7 bases. The CDR3 extends over 13 amino acids. With 2 bases clipped from V and 9 bases from J, the junction kept 4 bases outside the gene matches. Germline V gene lookup returns CDR1 KGHSY and CDR2 FQNENV.

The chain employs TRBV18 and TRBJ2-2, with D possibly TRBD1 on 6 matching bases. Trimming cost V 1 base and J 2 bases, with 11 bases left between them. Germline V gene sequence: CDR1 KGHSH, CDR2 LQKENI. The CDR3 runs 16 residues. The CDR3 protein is CASSPQPGVNTGELFF. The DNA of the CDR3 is TGTGCCAGCTCACCACAGCCAGGGGTAAACACCGGGGAGCTGTTTTTT.

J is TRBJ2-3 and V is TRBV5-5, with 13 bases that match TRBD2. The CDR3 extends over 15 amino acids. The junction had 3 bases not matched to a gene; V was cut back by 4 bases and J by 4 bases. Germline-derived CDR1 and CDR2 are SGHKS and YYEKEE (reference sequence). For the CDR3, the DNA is TGTGCCAGCAGCACTAGCGGGAGGGTATCAGATACGCAGTATTTT. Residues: CASSTSGRVSDTQYF.